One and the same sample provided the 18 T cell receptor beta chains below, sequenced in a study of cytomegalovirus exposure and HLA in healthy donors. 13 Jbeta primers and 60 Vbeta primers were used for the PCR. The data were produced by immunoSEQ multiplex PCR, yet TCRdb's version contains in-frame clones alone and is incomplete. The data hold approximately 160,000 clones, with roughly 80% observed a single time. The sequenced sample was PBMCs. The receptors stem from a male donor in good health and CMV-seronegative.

The CDR3 DNA reads TGTGCCAGCAGCCCGACAGGGGGCGGGAACAATGAGCAGTTCTTC. Protein: CASSPTGGGNNEQFF. The chain uses TRBV7-9 and TRBJ2-1, with TRBD1 matching over 10 bases. With V trimmed by 5 bases and J by 5 bases, 6 bases remained unmatched. Looked up from germline, CDR1 is SEHNR and CDR2 is FQNEAQ (reference sequence). The CDR3 loop spans 15 amino acids.

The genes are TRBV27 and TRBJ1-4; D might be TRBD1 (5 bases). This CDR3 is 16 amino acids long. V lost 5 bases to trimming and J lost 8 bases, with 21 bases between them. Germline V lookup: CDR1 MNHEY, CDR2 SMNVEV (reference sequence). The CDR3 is CASSEGPRDFEEKLFF. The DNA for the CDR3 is TGTGCCAGCAGTGAGGGGCCGAGGGACTTCGAAGAAAAACTGTTTTTT. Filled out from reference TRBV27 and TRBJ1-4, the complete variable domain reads EAQVTQNPRYLITVTGKKLTVTCSQNMNHEYMSWYRQDPGLGLRQIYYSMNVEVTDKGDVPEGYKVSRKEKRNFPLILESPSPNQTSLYFCASSEGPRDFEEKLFFGSGTQLSVL.

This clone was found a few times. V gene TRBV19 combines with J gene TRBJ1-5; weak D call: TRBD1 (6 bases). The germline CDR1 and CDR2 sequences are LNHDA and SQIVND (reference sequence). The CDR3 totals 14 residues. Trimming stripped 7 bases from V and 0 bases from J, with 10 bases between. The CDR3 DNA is TGTGCCAGTACCCAGGGGTATAGCAATCAGCCCCAGCATTTT. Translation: CASTQGYSNQPQHF.

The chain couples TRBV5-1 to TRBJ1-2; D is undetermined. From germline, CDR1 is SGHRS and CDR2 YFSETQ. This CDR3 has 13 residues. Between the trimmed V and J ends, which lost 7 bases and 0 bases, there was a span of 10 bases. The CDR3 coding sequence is TGCGCCAGCGCGTATTTAGCTAACTATGGCTACACCTTC. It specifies CASAYLANYGYTF.

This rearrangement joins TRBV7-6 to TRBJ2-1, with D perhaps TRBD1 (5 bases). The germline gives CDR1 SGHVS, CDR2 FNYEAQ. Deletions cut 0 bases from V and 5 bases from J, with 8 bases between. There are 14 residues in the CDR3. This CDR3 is CASSLAGRDNEQFF. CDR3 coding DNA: TGTGCCAGCAGCTTAGCCGGCAGGGACAATGAGCAGTTCTTC.

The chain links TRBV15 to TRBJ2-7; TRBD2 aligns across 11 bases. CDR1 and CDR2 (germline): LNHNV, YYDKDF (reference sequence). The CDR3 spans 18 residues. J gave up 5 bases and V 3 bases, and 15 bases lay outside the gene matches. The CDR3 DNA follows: TGTGCCACCAGCAGGCCTAAGAGTACTAGCGGGAGTAGCCACGAGCAGTACTTC. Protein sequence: CATSRPKSTSGSSHEQYF.

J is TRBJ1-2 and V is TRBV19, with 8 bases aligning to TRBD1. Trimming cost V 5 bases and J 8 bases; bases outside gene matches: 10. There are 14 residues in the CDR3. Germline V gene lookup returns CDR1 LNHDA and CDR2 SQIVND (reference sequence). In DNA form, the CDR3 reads TGTGCCAGTAGTCCAACAGGGGGAGGGCTCGGCTACACCTTC. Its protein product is CASSPTGGGLGYTF. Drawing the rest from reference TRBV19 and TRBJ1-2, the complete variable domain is DGGITQSPKYLFRKEGQNVTLSCEQNLNHDAMYWYRQDPGQGLRLIYYSQIVNDFQKGDIAEGYSVSREKKESFPLTVTSAQKNPTAFYLCASSPTGGGLGYTFGSGTRLTVV.

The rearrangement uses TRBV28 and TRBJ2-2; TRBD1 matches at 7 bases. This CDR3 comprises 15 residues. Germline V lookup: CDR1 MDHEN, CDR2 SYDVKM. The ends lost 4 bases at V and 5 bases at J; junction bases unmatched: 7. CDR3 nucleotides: TGTGCCAGCAGTTCGCCCGGGACAGTAACCGGGGAGCTGTTTTTT. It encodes CASSSPGTVTGELFF.

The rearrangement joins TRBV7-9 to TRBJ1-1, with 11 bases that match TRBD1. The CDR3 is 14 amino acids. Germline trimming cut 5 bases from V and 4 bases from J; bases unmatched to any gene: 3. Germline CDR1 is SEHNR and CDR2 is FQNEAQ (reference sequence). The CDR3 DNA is TGTGCCAGCAGCGTGGGACAGGGGGTCACTGAAGCTTTCTTT. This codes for CASSVGQGVTEAFF.

CDR3 in amino acids: CASSSPDRAHYGYTF. CDR3 sequence (DNA): TGTGCCAGCAGTTCCCCGGACAGGGCCCACTATGGCTACACCTTC. The chain employs TRBV6-1 and TRBJ1-2, with TRBD1 identical over 8 bases. This CDR3 has 15 residues. The V gene end was trimmed by 5 bases and the J gene end by 3 bases; junction bases not matched to a gene: 8. Germline CDR1 and CDR2: MNHNS and SASEGT.

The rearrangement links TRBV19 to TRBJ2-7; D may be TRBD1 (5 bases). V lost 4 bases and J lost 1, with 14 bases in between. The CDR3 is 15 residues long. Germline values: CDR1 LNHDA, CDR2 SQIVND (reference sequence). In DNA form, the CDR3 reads TGTGCCAGTAGTACCGCCGGCAGGGTGTCCTACGAGCAGTACTTC. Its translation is CASSTAGRVSYEQYF.

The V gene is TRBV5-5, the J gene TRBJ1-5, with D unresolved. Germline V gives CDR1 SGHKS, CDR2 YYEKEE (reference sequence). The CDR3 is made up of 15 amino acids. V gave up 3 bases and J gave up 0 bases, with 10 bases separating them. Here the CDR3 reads CASSSGRYSNQPQHF. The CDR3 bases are TGTGCCAGCAGCTCGGGGAGGTATAGCAATCAGCCCCAGCATTTT.

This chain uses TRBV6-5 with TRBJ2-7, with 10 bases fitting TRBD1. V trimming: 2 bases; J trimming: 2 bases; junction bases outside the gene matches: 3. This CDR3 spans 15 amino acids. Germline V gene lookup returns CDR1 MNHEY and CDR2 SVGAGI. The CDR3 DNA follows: TGTGCCAGCAGTTACCGGGACAGGGGCCCCTACGAGCAGTACTTC. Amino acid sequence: CASSYRDRGPYEQYF.

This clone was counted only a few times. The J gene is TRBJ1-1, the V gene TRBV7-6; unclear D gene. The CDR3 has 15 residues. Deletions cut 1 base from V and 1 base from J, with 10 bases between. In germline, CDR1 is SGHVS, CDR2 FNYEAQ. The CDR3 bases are TGTGCCAGCAGCTTAGGAGGAGTGGAGAACACTGAAGCTTTCTTT. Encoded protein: CASSLGGVENTEAFF.

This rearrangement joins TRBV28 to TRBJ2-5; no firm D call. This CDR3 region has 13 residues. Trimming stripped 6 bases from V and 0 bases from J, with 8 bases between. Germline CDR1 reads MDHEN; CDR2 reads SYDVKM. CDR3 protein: CASRVDYQETQYF. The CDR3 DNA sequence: TGTGCCAGCAGAGTAGACTACCAAGAGACCCAGTACTTC. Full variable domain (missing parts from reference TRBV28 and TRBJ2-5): DVKVTQSSRYLVKRTGEKVFLECVQDMDHENMFWYRQDPGLGLRLIYFSYDVKMKEKGDIPEGYSVSREKKERFSLILESASTNQTSMYLCASRVDYQETQYFGPGTRLLVL.

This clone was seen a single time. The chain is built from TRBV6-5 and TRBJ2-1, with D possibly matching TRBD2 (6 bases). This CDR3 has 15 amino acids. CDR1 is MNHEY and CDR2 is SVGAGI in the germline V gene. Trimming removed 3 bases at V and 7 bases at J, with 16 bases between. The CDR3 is CASSYQRGGRNEQFF. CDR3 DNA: TGTGCCAGCAGTTATCAGAGGGGAGGTAGGAATGAGCAGTTCTTC.

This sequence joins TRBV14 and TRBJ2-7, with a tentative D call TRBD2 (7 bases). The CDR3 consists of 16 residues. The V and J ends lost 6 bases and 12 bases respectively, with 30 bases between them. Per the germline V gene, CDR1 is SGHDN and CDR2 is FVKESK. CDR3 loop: CASSPGGNKAGTSRYF. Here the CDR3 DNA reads TGTGCCAGCAGTCCGGGGGGCAATAAAGCTGGTACGAGCAGGTACTTC. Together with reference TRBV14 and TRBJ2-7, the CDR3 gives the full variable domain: EAGVTQFPSHSVIEKGQTVTLRCDPISGHDNLYWYRRVMGKEIKFLLHFVKESKQDESGMPNNRFLAERTGGTYSTLKVQPAELEDSGVYFCASSPGGNKAGTSRYFGPGTRLTVT.

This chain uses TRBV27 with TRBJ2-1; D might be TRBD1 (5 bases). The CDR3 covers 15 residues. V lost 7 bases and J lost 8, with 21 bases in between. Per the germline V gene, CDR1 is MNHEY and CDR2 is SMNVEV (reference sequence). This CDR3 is CASKAGAALVDEQFF. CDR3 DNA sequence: TGTGCCAGCAAGGCTGGGGCAGCGTTGGTGGATGAGCAGTTCTTC.